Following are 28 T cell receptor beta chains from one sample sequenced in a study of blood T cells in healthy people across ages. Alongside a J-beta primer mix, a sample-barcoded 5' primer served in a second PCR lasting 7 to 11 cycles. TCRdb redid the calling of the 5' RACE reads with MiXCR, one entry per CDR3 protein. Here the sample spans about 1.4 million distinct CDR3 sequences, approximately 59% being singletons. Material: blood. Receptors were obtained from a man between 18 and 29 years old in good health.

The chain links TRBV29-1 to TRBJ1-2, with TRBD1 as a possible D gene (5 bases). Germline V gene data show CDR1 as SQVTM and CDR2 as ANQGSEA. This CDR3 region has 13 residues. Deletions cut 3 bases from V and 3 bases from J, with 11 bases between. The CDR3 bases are TGCAGCGTTGAGATGGGGGGTGACTATGGCTACACCTTC. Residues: CSVEMGGDYGYTF.

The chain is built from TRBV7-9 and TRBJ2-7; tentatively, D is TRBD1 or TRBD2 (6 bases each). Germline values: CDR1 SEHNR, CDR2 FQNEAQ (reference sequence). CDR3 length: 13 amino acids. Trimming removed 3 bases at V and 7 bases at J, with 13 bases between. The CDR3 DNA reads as TGTGCCAGCAGCTTTGGGGGGCCGGGAGAGCAGTACTTC. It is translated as CASSFGGPGEQYF.

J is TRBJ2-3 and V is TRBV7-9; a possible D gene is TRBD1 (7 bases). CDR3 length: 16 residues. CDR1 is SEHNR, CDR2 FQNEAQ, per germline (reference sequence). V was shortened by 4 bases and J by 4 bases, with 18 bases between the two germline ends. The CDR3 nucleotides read TGTGCCAGCAGCTCCGAACCGACAGGGAGGTCAGATACGCAGTATTTT. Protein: CASSSEPTGRSDTQYF.

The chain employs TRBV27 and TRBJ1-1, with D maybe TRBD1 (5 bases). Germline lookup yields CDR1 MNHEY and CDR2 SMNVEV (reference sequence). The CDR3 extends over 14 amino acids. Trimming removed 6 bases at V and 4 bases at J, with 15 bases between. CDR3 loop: CASRMEGSITEAFF. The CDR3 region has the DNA TGTGCCAGCAGGATGGAGGGGTCAATCACTGAAGCTTTCTTT.

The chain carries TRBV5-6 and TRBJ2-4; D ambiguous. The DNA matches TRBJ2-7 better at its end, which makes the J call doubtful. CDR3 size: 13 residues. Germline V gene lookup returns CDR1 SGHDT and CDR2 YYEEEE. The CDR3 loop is CASSLGVRIEQYF. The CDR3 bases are TGTGCCAGCAGCTTGGGGGTCAGAATCGAGCAGTACTTC.

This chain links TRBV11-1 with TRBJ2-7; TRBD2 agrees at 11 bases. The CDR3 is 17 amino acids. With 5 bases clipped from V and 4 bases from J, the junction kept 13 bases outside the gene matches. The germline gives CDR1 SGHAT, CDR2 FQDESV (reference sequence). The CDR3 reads CASSKLPLTSGVYEQYF. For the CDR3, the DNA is TGTGCCAGCAGCAAACTACCCCTGACTAGCGGGGTTTACGAGCAGTACTTC.

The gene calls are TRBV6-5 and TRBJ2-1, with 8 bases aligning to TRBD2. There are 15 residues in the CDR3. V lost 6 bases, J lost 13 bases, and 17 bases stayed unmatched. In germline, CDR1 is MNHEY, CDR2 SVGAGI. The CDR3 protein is CASRLAGFVGETQFF. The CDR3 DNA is TGTGCCAGCAGATTAGCGGGGTTTGTGGGGGAGACCCAGTTCTTC.

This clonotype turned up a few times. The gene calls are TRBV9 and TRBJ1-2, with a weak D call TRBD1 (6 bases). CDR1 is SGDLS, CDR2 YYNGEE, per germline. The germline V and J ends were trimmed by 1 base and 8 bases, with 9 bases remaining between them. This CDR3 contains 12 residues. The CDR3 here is CASSVRGGGYTF. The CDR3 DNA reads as TGTGCCAGCAGCGTACGGGGGGGCGGCTACACCTTC.

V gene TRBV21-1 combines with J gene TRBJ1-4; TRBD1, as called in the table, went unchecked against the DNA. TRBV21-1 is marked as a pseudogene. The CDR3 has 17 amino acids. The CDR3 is CASSKLPPGQYHEKLFF. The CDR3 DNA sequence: TGTGCCAGCAGTAAACTACCCCCGGGACAGTACCATGAAAAACTGTTTTTT.

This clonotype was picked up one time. The CDR3 spells CASPRTSDTDTQYF. CDR3 DNA sequence: TGTGCCAGCCCCAGGACTAGCGATACAGATACGCAGTATTTT. The J gene is TRBJ2-3, the V gene TRBV2; 9 bases line up with TRBD2. Germline V gene sequence: CDR1 SNHLY, CDR2 FYNNEI. The V and J ends lost 8 bases and 3 bases, in that order; junction bases with no gene match: 6. The CDR3 sequence is 14 residues long. Combining the CDR3 with reference TRBV2 and TRBJ2-3 gives the whole variable domain EPEVTQTPSHQVTQMGQEVILRCVPISNHLYFYWYRQILGQKVEFLVSFYNNEISEKSEIFDDQFSVERPDGSNFTLKIRSTKLEDSAMYFCASPRTSDTDTQYFGPGTRLTVL.

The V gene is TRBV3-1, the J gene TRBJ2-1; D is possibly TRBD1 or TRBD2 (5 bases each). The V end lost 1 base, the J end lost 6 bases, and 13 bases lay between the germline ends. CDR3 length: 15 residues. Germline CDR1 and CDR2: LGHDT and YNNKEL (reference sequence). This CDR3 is CASSQVGDGPNEQFF. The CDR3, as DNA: TGTGCCAGCAGCCAAGTAGGGGACGGTCCCAATGAGCAGTTCTTC.

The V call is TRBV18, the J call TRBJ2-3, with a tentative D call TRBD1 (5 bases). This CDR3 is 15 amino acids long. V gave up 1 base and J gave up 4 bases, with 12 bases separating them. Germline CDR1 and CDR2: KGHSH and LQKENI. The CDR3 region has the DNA TGTGCCAGCTCACCACAGGGGTCATCAGCAGATACGCAGTATTTT. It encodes CASSPQGSSADTQYF.

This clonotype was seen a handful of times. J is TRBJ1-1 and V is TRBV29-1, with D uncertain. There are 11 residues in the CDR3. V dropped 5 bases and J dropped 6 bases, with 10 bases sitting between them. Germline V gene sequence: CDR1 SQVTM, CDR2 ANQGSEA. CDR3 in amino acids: CSVWEGSEAFF. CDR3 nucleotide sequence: TGCAGCGTTTGGGAAGGGTCTGAAGCTTTCTTT.

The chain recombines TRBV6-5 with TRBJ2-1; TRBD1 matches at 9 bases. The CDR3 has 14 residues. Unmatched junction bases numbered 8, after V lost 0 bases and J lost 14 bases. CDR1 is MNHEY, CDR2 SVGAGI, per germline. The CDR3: CASSYSRTGVIEFF. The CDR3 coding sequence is TGTGCCAGCAGTTACTCTAGGACAGGGGTAATAGAGTTCTTC.

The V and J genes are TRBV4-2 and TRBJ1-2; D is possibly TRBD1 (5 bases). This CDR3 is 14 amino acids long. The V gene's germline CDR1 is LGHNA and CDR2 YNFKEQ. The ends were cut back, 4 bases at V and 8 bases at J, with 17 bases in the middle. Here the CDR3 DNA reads TGTGCCAGCAGCCCTCAGGGAGGGGACTTCGGCTACACCTTC. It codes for CASSPQGGDFGYTF.

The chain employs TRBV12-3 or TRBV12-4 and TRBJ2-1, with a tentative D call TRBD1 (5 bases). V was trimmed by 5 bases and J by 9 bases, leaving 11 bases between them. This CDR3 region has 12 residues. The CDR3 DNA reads TGTGCCAGCAGTCCCTCTGACAGTGAGCAGTTCTTC. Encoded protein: CASSPSDSEQFF.

CDR3 nucleotide sequence: TGCGCCAGCAATATACAGGGGGCAAAGACTGAAGCTTTCTTT. Amino acids: CASNIQGAKTEAFF. This chain joins TRBV5-1 and TRBJ1-1, with 9 bases lining up with TRBD1. J lost 5 bases, V lost 6 bases, and 8 bases had no gene match. Germline V gene sequence: CDR1 SGHRS, CDR2 YFSETQ. The CDR3 consists of 14 residues.

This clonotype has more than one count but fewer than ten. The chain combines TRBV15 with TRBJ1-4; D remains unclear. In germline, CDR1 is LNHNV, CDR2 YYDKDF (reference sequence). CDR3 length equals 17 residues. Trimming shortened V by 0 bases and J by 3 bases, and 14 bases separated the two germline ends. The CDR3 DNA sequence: TGTGCCACCAGCAGAGATCATGTTGCGGCAGCTAATGAAAAACTGTTTTTT. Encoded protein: CATSRDHVAAANEKLFF.

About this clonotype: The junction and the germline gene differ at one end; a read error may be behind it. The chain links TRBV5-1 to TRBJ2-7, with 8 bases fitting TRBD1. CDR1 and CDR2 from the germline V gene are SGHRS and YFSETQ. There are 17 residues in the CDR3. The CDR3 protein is CSSSPPGPGQVTYEQYF. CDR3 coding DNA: TGCTCCAGCAGCCCGCCGGGTCCGGGACAGGTTACCTACGAGCAGTACTTC.

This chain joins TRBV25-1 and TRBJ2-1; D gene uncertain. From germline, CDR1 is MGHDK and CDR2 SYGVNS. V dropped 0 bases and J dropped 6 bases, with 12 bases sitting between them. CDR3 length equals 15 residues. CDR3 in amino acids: CASSEYSRRRNEQFF. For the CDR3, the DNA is TGTGCCAGCAGTGAATACAGTAGACGGCGCAATGAGCAGTTCTTC.

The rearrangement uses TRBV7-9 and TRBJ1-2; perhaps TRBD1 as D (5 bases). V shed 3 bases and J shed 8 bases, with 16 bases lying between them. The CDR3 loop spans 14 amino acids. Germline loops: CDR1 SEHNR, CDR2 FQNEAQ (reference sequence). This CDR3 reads CASSLPPTVSGYTF. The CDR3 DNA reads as TGTGCCAGCAGCTTGCCCCCGACAGTGAGCGGCTACACCTTC. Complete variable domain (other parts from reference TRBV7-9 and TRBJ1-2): DTGVSQNPRHKITKRGQNVTFRCDPISEHNRLYWYRQTLGQGPEFLTYFQNEAQLEKSRLLSDRFSAERPKGSFSTLEIQRTEQGDSAMYLCASSLPPTVSGYTFGSGTRLTVV.

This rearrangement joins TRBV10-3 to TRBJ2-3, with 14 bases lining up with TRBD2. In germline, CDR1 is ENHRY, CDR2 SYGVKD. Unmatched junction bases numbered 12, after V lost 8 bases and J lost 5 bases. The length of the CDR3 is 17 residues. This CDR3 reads CAIGLWTSGGRRDTQYF. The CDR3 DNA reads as TGTGCCATCGGGCTGTGGACTAGCGGGGGGCGGAGAGATACGCAGTATTTT.

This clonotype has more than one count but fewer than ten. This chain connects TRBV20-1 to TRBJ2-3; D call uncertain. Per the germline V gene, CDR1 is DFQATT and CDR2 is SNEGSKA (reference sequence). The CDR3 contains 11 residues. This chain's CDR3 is CSATPTDTQYF. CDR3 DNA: TGCAGCGCGACCCCCACAGATACGCAGTATTTT.

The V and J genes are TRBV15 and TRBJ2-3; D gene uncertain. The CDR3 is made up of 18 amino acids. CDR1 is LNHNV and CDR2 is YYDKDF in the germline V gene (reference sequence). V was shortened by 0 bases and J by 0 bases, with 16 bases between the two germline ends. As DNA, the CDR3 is TGTGCCACCAGCAGAGATCCTGGGGTTCAAGCAAGCACAGATACGCAGTATTTT. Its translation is CATSRDPGVQASTDTQYF.

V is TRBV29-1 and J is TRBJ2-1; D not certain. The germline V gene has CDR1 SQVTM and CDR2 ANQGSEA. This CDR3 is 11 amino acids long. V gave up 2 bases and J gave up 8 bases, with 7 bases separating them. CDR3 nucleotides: TGCAGCGTTGAATCCCGCCATGAGCAGTTCTTC. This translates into CSVESRHEQFF.

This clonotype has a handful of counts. CDR3 protein: CATSRVGLNYGYTF. DNA for the CDR3: TGTGCCACCAGCAGAGTTGGGCTGAACTATGGCTACACCTTC. J is TRBJ1-2 and V is TRBV15; no clear D gene. The germline V gene has CDR1 LNHNV and CDR2 YYDKDF (reference sequence). With 1 base removed from V and 2 bases from J, the gap between germline ends came to 8 bases. The CDR3 extends over 14 amino acids.

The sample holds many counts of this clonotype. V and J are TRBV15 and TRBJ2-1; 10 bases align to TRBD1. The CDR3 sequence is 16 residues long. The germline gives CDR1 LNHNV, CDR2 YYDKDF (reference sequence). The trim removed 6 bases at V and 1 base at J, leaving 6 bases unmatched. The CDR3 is CATRDRGMGSYNEQFF. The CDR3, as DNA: TGTGCCACCAGGGACAGGGGGATGGGGTCCTACAATGAGCAGTTCTTC.

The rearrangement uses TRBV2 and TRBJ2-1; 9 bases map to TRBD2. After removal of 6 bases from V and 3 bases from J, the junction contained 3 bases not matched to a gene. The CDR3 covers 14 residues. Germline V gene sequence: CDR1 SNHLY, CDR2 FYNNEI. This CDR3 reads CASRREGLYNEQFF. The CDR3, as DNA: TGTGCCAGCAGGCGGGAGGGCCTCTACAATGAGCAGTTCTTC.